The entry that follows covers one T cell receptor (beta chain) sequence. The sample originates from a study of blood T cell repertoires in COVID-19. About the research overall: Samples came from the United States, Italy and Spain, spanning acute and convalescent COVID-19. T cells, B-cell-depleted T cells, or PBMCs supplied cDNA or gDNA.

V trimming: 5 bases; J trimming: 2 bases; junction bases outside the gene matches: 5. Germline loops: CDR1 SEHNR, CDR2 FQNEAQ (reference sequence). The CDR3 runs 15 residues. Study processing details: Reference gene primer amplification yielded estimated nucleated cell counts. TCRdb keeps only in-frame clones here, not all; method: immunoSEQ multiplex PCR. V, J and clone size reflect that table, while D and trimming were determined from the DNA. The table shows 280,000 or so clones, with about four fifths occurring only once. The sequenced sample was peripheral blood. The rearrangement uses TRBV7-9 and TRBJ2-2, with 7 bases aligning to TRBD1. The sequence came from a woman in her fifties or sixties who had recovered from COVID-19. The CDR3 loop reads CASSPGTANTGELFF. Here the CDR3 DNA reads TGTGCCAGCAGCCCGGGGACAGCAAACACCGGGGAGCTGTTTTTT.